These T cell receptor beta chains were read from a single sample in a study of blood T cell repertoires in COVID-19. Assay used: immunoSEQ multiplex PCR; TCRdb lists only in-frame clones, some missing. The repertoire includes about 220,000 clones, around 83% of them detected once, and more than 9% sits in the top ten. Material for sequencing was peripheral blood. The receptors originated from a man in his fifties or sixties with active or convalescent COVID-19. CDR3s leave out the opening cysteine and the closing phenylalanine or tryptophan.

cdr3_length: 13; j_call: TRBJ2-2; v_call: TRBV24-1; cdr3_aa: ATSAVRGRTGELF
cdr3_length: 10; j_call: TRBJ2-7; v_call: TRBV2; cdr3_aa: ASRYGAYEQY
cdr3_length: 13; j_call: TRBJ2-3; v_call: TRBV4-2; cdr3_aa: ASSNVHAEMARQY
cdr3_length: 13; j_call: TRBJ2-1; v_call: TRBV15; cdr3_aa: ATSRDSGGPNEQF
cdr3_length: 14; j_call: TRBJ2-2; v_call: TRBV6-2/TRBV6-3; cdr3_aa: ASSYGLAVNTGELF
cdr3_length: 12; j_call: TRBJ2-1; v_call: TRBV7-8; cdr3_aa: ASSYTAGSTGQF
cdr3_length: 16; j_call: TRBJ2-5; v_call: TRBV27; cdr3_aa: ASRNRDRAPSGGGTQY
cdr3_length: 13; j_call: TRBJ2-1; v_call: TRBV5-1; cdr3_aa: ASSLAATAYNEQF
cdr3_length: 15; j_call: TRBJ1-1; v_call: TRBV7-9; cdr3_aa: ASSSPFRGRANTEAF
cdr3_length: 14; j_call: TRBJ2-7; v_call: TRBV19; cdr3_aa: ASSRGLAGDTHEQY
cdr3_length: 16; j_call: TRBJ2-7; v_call: TRBV6-2/TRBV6-3; cdr3_aa: ASSYPIPPGQDLYEQY
cdr3_length: 10; j_call: TRBJ1-2; v_call: TRBV29-1; cdr3_aa: SVEVLRDGYT
cdr3_length: 12; j_call: TRBJ2-7; v_call: TRBV28; cdr3_aa: ASSNSGGSYEQY
cdr3_length: 12; j_call: TRBJ1-4; v_call: TRBV5-1; cdr3_aa: ASSFSGTNEKLF
cdr3_length: 11; j_call: TRBJ2-5; v_call: TRBV7-3; cdr3_aa: ASSFQGEETQY
cdr3_length: 13; j_call: TRBJ1-4; v_call: TRBV7-6; cdr3_aa: ASSSGGQGSGKLF
cdr3_length: 14; j_call: TRBJ2-3; v_call: TRBV14; cdr3_aa: ASSQDWGGSTDTQY
cdr3_length: 11; j_call: TRBJ2-3; v_call: TRBV7-9; cdr3_aa: ASSLDREDTQY
cdr3_length: 14; j_call: TRBJ2-7; v_call: TRBV19; cdr3_aa: ASSIGGLREDYEQY
cdr3_length: 13; j_call: TRBJ2-5; v_call: TRBV18; cdr3_aa: ASSRVQGAQETQY
cdr3_length: 9; j_call: TRBJ2-5; v_call: TRBV20-1; cdr3_aa: SARPVETQY
cdr3_length: 14; j_call: TRBJ1-1; v_call: TRBV5-1; cdr3_aa: ASSPVLTGEGTEAF
cdr3_length: 14; j_call: TRBJ2-7; v_call: TRBV5-5; cdr3_aa: ASSLGGQVSTYEQY
cdr3_length: 10; j_call: TRBJ2-1; v_call: TRBV7-9; cdr3_aa: ASSSLVNEQF
cdr3_length: 16; j_call: TRBJ2-2; v_call: TRBV7-2; cdr3_aa: ASSPRGRGQTFGRELF
cdr3_length: 10; j_call: TRBJ2-7; v_call: TRBV29-1; cdr3_aa: SVGQGTYEQY
cdr3_length: 14; j_call: TRBJ1-5; v_call: TRBV7-2; cdr3_aa: ASSLRRSGWNQPQH
cdr3_length: 11; j_call: TRBJ2-2; v_call: TRBV7-9; cdr3_aa: ASSLGGAGELF
cdr3_length: 11; j_call: TRBJ1-6; v_call: TRBV4-1; cdr3_aa: ASSQERAGPLH
cdr3_length: 11; j_call: TRBJ1-5; v_call: TRBV29-1; cdr3_aa: SVQDRGNQPQH
cdr3_length: 12; j_call: TRBJ1-4; v_call: TRBV28; cdr3_aa: ASSLFRANEKLF
cdr3_length: 12; j_call: TRBJ2-1; v_call: TRBV19; cdr3_aa: ASSMVAGGGEQF
cdr3_length: 14; j_call: TRBJ2-2; v_call: TRBV24-1; cdr3_aa: ATSDLGTGDTGELF
cdr3_length: 11; j_call: TRBJ1-5; v_call: TRBV12-3/TRBV12-4; cdr3_aa: ASSPGYQQPQH
cdr3_length: 10; j_call: TRBJ1-2; v_call: TRBV6-5; cdr3_aa: ASQGDTYGYT
cdr3_length: 13; j_call: TRBJ2-5; v_call: TRBV9; cdr3_aa: ASSVTSGTQETQY
cdr3_length: 15; j_call: TRBJ2-2; v_call: TRBV3-1/TRBV3-2; cdr3_aa: ASSQDSRGRDTGELF
cdr3_length: 12; j_call: TRBJ1-5; v_call: TRBV7-2; cdr3_aa: ASSFRVNNQPQH
cdr3_length: 13; j_call: TRBJ1-4; v_call: TRBV5-1; cdr3_aa: ASSRTLDSNEKLF
cdr3_length: 13; j_call: TRBJ2-5; v_call: TRBV9; cdr3_aa: ASSPGTSGQETQY
cdr3_length: 11; j_call: TRBJ2-1; v_call: TRBV20-1; cdr3_aa: SASGGTYNEQF
cdr3_length: 11; j_call: TRBJ2-1; v_call: TRBV7-8; cdr3_aa: ASSLGLAYEQF
cdr3_length: 14; j_call: TRBJ2-2; v_call: TRBV18; cdr3_aa: ASSPRQGADTGELF
cdr3_length: 13; j_call: TRBJ1-2; v_call: TRBV28; cdr3_aa: ASSSSGGPKDGYT
cdr3_length: 13; j_call: TRBJ2-5; v_call: TRBV5-4; cdr3_aa: ASSWGTSGQETQY
cdr3_length: 11; j_call: TRBJ1-1; v_call: TRBV7-9; cdr3_aa: ASSSQGGTEAF
cdr3_length: 9; j_call: TRBJ2-7; v_call: TRBV7-9; cdr3_aa: ASSDQGEQY
cdr3_length: 14; j_call: TRBJ2-1; v_call: TRBV24-1; cdr3_aa: ATSVAGGAGYNEQF
cdr3_length: 13; j_call: TRBJ2-7; v_call: TRBV10-1; cdr3_aa: ASSDRDGGSYEQY